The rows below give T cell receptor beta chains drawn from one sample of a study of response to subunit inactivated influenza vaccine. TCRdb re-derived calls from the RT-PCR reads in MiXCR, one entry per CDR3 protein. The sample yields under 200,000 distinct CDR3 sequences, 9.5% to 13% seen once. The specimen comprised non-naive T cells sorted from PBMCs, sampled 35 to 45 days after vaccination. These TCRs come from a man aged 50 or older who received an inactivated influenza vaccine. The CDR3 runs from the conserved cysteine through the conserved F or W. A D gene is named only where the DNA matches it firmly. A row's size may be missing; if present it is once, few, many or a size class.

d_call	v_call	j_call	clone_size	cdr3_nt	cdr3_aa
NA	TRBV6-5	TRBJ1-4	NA	TGTGCCAGCAGTTACGAGGGCAATCTGGGCGAAAAACTGTTTTTT	CASSYEGNLGEKLFF
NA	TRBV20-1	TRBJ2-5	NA	TGCAGTGCTAGAGATCTAGAACAAGAGACCCAGTACTTC	CSARDLEQETQYF
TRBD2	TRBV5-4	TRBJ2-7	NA	TGTGGAGCGGGATTACACGGTTACGAGCAGTACTTC	CGAGLHGYEQYF
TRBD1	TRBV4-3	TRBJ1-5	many	TGCGCCAGCAGCCAAGTAGTCACAGGGGATCAGCCCCAGCATTTT	CASSQVVTGDQPQHF
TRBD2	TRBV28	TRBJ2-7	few	TGTGCCAGCAGGCCTCGCCGGGGGGAGACCTACGAGCAGTACTTC	CASRPRRGETYEQYF
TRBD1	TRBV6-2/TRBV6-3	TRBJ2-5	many	TGTGCCAGCAATAATTCGAGAGTCCGGGACAGGGCTCAAGAGACCCAGTACTTC	CASNNSRVRDRAQETQYF
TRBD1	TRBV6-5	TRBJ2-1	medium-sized	TGTGCCAGCAGTACTCCCGGGACAGCCCACAATGAGCAGTTCTTC	CASSTPGTAHNEQFF
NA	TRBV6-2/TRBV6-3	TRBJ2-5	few	TGTGCCAGCAGTTTGATGGCAGAGACCCAGTACTTC	CASSLMAETQYF
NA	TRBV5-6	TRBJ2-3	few	TGTGCCAGCAGCTTGGGCACCGGAGATACGCAGTATTTT	CASSLGTGDTQYF
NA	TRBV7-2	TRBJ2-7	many	TGTGCCAGCAGCTTAATCGGGCTAGTCGCCTACGAGCAGTACTTC	CASSLIGLVAYEQYF
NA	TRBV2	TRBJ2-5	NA	TGTGCCAGCAGTGATGGTAAAGACGTCCAAGAGACCCAGTACTTC	CASSDGKDVQETQYF
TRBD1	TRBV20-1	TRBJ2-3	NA	TGCAGTGCTTTACAGGGGGCGGGCACAGATACGCAGTATTTT	CSALQGAGTDTQYF
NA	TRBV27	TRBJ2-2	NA	TGTGCCAGCAGCACTCTGAACACCGGGGAGCTGTTTTTT	CASSTLNTGELFF
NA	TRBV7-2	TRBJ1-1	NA	TGTGCCAGCAGCCTTTCCCCGGCAGGGCGGACTGAAGCTTTCTTT	CASSLSPAGRTEAFF
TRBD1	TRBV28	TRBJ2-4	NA	TGTGCCAGCAGTTTCACAGGGGGCAAAAACATTCAGTACTTC	CASSFTGGKNIQYF
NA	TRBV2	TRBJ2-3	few	TGTGCCAGCCCGCACCTGACAGAATCCCAAGATACGCAGTATTTT	CASPHLTESQDTQYF
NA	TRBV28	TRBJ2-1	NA	TGTGCCACCTACGGGGGTGAGCAGTTCTTC	CATYGGEQFF
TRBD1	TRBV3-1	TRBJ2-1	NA	TGTGCCTCCTGCCAAGAGATGACAGGGGCTTCCTACAATGAGCAGTTCTTC	CASCQEMTGASYNEQFF
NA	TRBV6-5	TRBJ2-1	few	TGTGCCAGCAGTTACGGTACGGGATGGACAAGAGAGCAGTTCTTC	CASSYGTGWTREQFF
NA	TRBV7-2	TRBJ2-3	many	TGTGCCAGCAGTCCAGGGGGCGGGGGCCAGTATTTT	CASSPGGGGQYF
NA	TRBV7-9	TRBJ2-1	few	TGTGCCAGCAGCTTAGGGGGCAGAATTGAATTGGGTAATGAGCAGTTCTTC	CASSLGGRIELGNEQFF
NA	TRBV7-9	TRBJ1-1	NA	TGTGCCAGCAGCCGGGGGGTAGGCGGCTCGAACACTGAAGCTTTCTTT	CASSRGVGGSNTEAFF
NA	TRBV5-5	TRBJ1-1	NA	TGTGCCAGCAGCCCCCAGCTGAACACTGAAGCTTTCTTT	CASSPQLNTEAFF
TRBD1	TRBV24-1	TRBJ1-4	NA	TGTGCCACCAGTGATTCAGGGACAGGGGGCGGTGAAAAACTGTTTTTT	CATSDSGTGGGEKLFF
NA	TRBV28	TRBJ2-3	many	TGTGCCAGCAGTTCTCTGGACTACACGTATAGCACAGATACGCAGTATTTT	CASSSLDYTYSTDTQYF
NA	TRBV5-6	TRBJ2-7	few	TGTGCCAGCAGCCCCGGGCTAGCCTACGAGCAGTACTTC	CASSPGLAYEQYF
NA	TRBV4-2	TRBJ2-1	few	TGTGCCAGCAGCCAAGATGGGGGGCTTGAGCAGTTCTTC	CASSQDGGLEQFF
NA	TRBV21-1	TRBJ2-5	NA	TGTGCCAGCAGCAAAAGGAGGAGGGGAGAGACCCAGTACTTC	CASSKRRRGETQYF
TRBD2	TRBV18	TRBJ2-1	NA	TGTGCCAGCTCACCACCGGGAAGCGGGGGGGCCTACAATGAGCAGTTCTTC	CASSPPGSGGAYNEQFF
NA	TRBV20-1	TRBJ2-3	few	TGCAGTGCTAGAGATTCCTCCTTTGGCGGGTACAACACAGATACGCAGTATTTT	CSARDSSFGGYNTDTQYF
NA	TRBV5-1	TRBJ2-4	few	TGCGCCAGCAGCTTGGCCGGACAGATCGAAAACATTCAGTACTTC	CASSLAGQIENIQYF
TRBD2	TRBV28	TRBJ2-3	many	TGTGCCAGCAGTTCCCTTTTGACTAGCGAGCTCACAGATACGCAGTATTTT	CASSSLLTSELTDTQYF
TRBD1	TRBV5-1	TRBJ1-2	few	TGCGCCAGCAGCGCGGAACCGGGACAGGGGAATTCGAACTATGGCTACACCTTC	CASSAEPGQGNSNYGYTF
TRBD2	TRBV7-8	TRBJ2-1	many	TGTGCCAGCAGCTCGTACGGGACTAGCGGGAGAAATGAGCAGTTCTTC	CASSSYGTSGRNEQFF
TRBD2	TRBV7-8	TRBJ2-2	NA	TGTGCCAGCAGCTTTAGCGGGTATAGGTCCGGGGAGCTGTTTTTT	CASSFSGYRSGELFF
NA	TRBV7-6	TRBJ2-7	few	TGTGCCAGCAGCTTAGGGGACGAGCAGTACTTC	CASSLGDEQYF
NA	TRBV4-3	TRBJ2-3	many	TGCGCCAGCAGCCAAGAACGGACTAGCACAGATACGCAGTATTTT	CASSQERTSTDTQYF
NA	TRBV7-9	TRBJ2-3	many	TGTGCCAGCAGCCCCCGTTTCAGGGGAATTGGGGCAGATACGCAGTATTTT	CASSPRFRGIGADTQYF
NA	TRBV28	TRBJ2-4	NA	TGTGCCAGCAGGCCTACAGGGTTTTTGGCTAAAAACATTCAGTACTTC	CASRPTGFLAKNIQYF
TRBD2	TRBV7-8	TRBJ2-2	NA	TGTGCCAGCAGCTCTCGACTAGCGGGGGCCGCGAACACCGGGGAGCTGTTTTTT	CASSSRLAGAANTGELFF
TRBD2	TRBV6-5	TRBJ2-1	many	TGTGCCAGCAGTTACTCTAGCGGGAGTAGTGAGCAGTTCTTC	CASSYSSGSSEQFF
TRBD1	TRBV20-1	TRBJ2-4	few	TGCAGTGCTGCTCGGGACAGGGGGCGCGAAAACATTCAGTACTTC	CSAARDRGRENIQYF
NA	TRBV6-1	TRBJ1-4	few	TGTGCCAGCACCAACTCAGGGTTAGCGGAAAAACTGTTTTTT	CASTNSGLAEKLFF
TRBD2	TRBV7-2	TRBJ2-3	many	TGTGCCAGCAGCTCGGTGGCGGGGGGCCAATCTGATACGCAGTATTTT	CASSSVAGGQSDTQYF
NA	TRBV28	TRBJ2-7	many	TGTGCCAGCAGTTTAGGCCCCCGAAGGTATATATACGAGCAGTACTTC	CASSLGPRRYIYEQYF
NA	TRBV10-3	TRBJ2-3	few	TGTGCCATCAGTGAACTTGATACAGATACGCAGTATTTT	CAISELDTDTQYF
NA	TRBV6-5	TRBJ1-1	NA	TGTGCCAGCAGTTACTCGAAACGGAACACTGAAGCTTTCTTT	CASSYSKRNTEAFF
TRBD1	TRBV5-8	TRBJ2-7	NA	TGTGCCAGCAGTCAGGGGGTACTTCGCGAGCAGTACTTC	CASSQGVLREQYF